Listed here are 4 T cell receptor beta chains from one sample, sequenced in a study of blood T cell repertoires in COVID-19. TCRdb keeps only in-frame clones here, not all; method: immunoSEQ multiplex PCR. The data contain about 230,000 clones, nearly 90% of them seen just once; the ten biggest clones take up under 14%. Sample: PBMCs or T cells enriched from blood (not recorded which). Receptors were obtained from a young man who had recovered from COVID-19.

This chain joins TRBV19 and TRBJ2-3, with a possible D match to TRBD2 (6 bases). V lost 0 bases and J 1 base, leaving 8 bases between the germline ends. The CDR3 covers 15 residues. Germline loops: CDR1 LNHDA, CDR2 SQIVND (reference sequence). DNA of the CDR3: TGTGCCAGTAGTATAGATTGGGGGGGCACAGATACGCAGTATTTT. Encoded protein: CASSIDWGGTDTQYF.

The J gene is TRBJ2-4, the V gene TRBV9; a weak D match, TRBD1 (6 bases). The CDR3 has 14 amino acids. V lost 3 bases and J lost 9, with 16 bases in between. From germline, CDR1 is SGDLS and CDR2 YYNGEE. CDR3 nucleotides: TGTGCCAGCAGCGGATCCGGGACACGGTTCATTCAGTACTTC. Protein product: CASSGSGTRFIQYF.

The chain employs TRBV2 and TRBJ2-7; 7 nucleotides agree with TRBD1. CDR1 and CDR2 (germline): SNHLY, FYNNEI. Trimming cost V 7 bases and J 6 bases; bases outside gene matches: 12. The CDR3 loop spans 14 amino acids. DNA for the CDR3: TGTGCCAGCATCTTGACACAGGGGATGGGCGAGCAGTACTTC. It yields the protein CASILTQGMGEQYF.

The genes are TRBV21-1 and TRBJ1-2; TRBD1, the table's D call, was not compared with the DNA. TRBV21-1 has pseudogene status. The CDR3 runs 18 residues. CDR3 DNA: TGTGCCAGCAGCAAATTCCCTCCCCCGGGACACCTTAACTATGGCTACACCTTC. Translating it yields CASSKFPPPGHLNYGYTF.